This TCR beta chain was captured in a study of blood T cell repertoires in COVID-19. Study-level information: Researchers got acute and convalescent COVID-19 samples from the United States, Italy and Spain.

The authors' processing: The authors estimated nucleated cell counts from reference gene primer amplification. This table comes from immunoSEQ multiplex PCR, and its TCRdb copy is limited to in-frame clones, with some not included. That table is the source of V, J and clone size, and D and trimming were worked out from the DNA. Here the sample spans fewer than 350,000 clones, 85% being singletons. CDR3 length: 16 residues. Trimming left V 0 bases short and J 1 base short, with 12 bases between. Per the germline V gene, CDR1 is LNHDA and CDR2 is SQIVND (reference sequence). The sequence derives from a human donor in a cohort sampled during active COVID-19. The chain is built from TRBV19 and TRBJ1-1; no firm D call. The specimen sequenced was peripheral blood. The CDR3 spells CASSIEPSRPNTEAFF. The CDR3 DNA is TGTGCCAGTAGTATAGAGCCCAGCAGGCCGAACACTGAAGCTTTCTTT.